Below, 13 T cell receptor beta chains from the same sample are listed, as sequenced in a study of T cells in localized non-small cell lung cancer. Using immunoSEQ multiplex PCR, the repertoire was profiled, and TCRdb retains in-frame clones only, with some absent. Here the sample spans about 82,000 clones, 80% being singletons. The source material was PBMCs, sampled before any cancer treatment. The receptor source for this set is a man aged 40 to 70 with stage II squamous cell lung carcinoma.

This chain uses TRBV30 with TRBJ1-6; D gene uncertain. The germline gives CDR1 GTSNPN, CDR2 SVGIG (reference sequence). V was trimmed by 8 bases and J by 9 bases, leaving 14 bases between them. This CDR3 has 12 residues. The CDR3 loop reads CALSAGGSPLHF. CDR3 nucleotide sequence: TGTGCCCTATCGGCCGGAGGTTCACCCCTCCACTTT.

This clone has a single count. CDR3 protein: CASSLATGVRAEQFF. DNA for the CDR3: TGTGCCAGCAGCTTAGCGACCGGTGTACGGGCCGAGCAGTTCTTC. V gene TRBV7-9 combines with J gene TRBJ2-1; D is ambiguous. Germline-derived CDR1 and CDR2 are SEHNR and FQNEAQ (reference sequence). V shed 0 bases and J shed 10 bases, with 16 bases lying between them. This CDR3 has 15 amino acids.

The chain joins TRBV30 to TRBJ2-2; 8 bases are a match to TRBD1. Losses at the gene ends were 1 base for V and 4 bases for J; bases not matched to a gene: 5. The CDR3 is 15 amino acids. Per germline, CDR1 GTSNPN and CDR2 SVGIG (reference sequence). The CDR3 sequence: CAWSGQGLSTGELFF. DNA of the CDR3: TGTGCCTGGAGTGGACAGGGGCTGTCCACCGGGGAGCTGTTTTTT.

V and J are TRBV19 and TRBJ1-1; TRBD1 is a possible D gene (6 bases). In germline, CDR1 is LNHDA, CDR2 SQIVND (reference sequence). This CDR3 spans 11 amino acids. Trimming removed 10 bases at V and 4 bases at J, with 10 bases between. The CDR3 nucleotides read TGTGCCATCAAACAGGGCACTGAAGCTTTCTTT. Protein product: CAIKQGTEAFF.

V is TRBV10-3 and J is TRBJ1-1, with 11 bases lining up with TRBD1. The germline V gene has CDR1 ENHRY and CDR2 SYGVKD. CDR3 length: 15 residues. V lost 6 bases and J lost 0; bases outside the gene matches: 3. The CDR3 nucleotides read TGTGCCATCAGGACGGGACAGGGGGTGAACACTGAAGCTTTCTTT. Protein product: CAIRTGQGVNTEAFF.

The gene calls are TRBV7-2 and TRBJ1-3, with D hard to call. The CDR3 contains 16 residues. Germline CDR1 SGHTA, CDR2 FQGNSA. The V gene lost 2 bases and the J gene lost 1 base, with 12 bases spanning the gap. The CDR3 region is CASSLQKGGSGNTIYF. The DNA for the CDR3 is TGTGCCAGCAGCTTACAGAAAGGAGGGTCTGGAAACACCATATATTTT.

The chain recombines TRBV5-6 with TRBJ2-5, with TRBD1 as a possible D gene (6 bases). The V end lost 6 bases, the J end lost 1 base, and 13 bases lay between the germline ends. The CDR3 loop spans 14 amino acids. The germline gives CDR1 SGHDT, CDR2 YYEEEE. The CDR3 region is CASNRAGVQETQYF. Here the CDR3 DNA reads TGTGCCAGCAACCGGGCAGGGGTCCAAGAGACCCAGTACTTC. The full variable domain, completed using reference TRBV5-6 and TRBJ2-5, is DAGVTQSPTHLIKTRGQQVTLRCSPKSGHDTVSWYQQALGQGPQFIFQYYEEEERQRGNFPDRFSGHQFPNYSSELNVNALLLGDSALYLCASNRAGVQETQYFGPGTRLLVL.

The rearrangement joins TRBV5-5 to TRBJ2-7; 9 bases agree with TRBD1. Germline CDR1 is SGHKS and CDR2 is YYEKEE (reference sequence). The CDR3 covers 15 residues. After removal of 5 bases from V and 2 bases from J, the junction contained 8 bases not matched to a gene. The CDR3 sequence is CASSYRTGAPYEQYF. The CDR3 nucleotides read TGTGCCAGCAGTTATAGGACAGGGGCTCCCTACGAGCAGTACTTC.

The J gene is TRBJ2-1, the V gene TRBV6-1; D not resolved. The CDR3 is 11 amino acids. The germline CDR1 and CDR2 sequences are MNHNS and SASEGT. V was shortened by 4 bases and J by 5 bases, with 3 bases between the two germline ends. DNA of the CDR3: TGTGCCAGCAGTGCGCACAATGAGCAGTTCTTC. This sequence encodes CASSAHNEQFF.

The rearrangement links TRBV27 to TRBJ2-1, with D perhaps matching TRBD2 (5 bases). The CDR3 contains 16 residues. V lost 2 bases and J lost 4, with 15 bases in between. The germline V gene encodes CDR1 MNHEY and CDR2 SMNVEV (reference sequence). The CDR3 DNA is TGTGCCAGCAGTTTACGGTTCAGGACTTTTTACAATGAGCAGTTCTTC. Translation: CASSLRFRTFYNEQFF.

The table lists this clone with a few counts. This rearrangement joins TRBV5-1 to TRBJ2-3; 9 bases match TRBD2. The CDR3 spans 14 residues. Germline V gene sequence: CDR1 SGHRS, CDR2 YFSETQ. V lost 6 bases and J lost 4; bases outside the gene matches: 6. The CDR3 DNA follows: TGCGCCAGCAAAATAGCGGGAGAGTCAGATACGCAGTATTTT. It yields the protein CASKIAGESDTQYF. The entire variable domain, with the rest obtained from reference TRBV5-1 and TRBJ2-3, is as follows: KAGVTQTPRYLIKTRGQQVTLSCSPISGHRSVSWYQQTPGQGLQFLFEYFSETQRNKGNFPGRFSGRQFSNSRSEMNVSTLELGDSALYLCASKIAGESDTQYFGPGTRLTVL.

Here the CDR3 reads CASSSAMSSYNSPLHF. In nucleotides, the CDR3 is TGTGCCAGCAGCTCCGCTATGAGCTCCTATAATTCACCCCTCCACTTT. The genes are TRBV28 and TRBJ1-6, with unresolved D. Germline CDR1 reads MDHEN; CDR2 reads SYDVKM. The ends were cut back, 6 bases at V and 0 bases at J, with 12 bases in the middle. The CDR3 contains 16 residues.

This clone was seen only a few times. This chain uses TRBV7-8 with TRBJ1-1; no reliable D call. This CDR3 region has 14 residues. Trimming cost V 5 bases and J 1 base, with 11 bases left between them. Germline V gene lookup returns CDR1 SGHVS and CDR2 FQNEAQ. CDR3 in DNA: TGTGCCAGCAGCCCGGGTGGGAGGAACACTGAAGCTTTCTTT. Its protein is CASSPGGRNTEAFF. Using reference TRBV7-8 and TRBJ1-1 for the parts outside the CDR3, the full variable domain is GAGVSQSPRYKVAKRGQDVALRCDPISGHVSLFWYQQALGQGPEFLTYFQNEAQLDKSGLPSDRFFAERPEGSVSTLKIQRTQQEDSAVYLCASSPGGRNTEAFFGQGTRLTVV.